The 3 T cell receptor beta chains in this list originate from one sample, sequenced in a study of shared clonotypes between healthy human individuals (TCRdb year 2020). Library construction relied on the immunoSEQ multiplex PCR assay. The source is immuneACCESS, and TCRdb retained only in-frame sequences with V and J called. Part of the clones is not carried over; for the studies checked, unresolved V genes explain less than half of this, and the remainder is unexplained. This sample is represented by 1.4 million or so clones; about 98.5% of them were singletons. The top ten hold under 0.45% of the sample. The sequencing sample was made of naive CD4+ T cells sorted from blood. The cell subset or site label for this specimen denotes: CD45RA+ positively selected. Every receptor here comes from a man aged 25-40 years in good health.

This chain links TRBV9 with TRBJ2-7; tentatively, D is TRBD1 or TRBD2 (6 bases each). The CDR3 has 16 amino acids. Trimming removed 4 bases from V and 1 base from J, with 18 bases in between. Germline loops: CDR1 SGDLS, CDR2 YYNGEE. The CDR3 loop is CASSPRGREVSYEQYF. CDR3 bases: TGTGCCAGCAGCCCCAGGGGCAGGGAGGTATCCTACGAGCAGTACTTC.

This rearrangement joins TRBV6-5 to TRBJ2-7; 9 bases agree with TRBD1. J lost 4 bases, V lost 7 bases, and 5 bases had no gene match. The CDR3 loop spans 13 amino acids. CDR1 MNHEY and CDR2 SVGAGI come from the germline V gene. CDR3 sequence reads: CASTPGTGYEQYF. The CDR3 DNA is TGTGCCAGCACCCCCGGGACAGGGTACGAGCAGTACTTC.

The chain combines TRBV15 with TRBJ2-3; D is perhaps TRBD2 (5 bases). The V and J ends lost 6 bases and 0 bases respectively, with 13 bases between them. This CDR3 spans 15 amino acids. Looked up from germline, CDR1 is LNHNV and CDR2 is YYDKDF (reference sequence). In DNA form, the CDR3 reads TGTGCCACCAGGGGAGTGGGTCTTAGCACAGATACGCAGTATTTT. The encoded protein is CATRGVGLSTDTQYF.